These T cell receptor beta chains were read from a single sample in a study of CD8 T cells in Susac syndrome. TCRdb ran MiXCR on the immunoSEQ multiplex PCR reads and lists one entry per CDR3 protein. The table shows some 170,000 distinct CDR3 sequences, with around 94% occurring only once. The sample comprised CD4+ T cells from PBMCs. The receptors originated from a human donor with Susac syndrome. The CDR3 runs from the conserved cysteine through the conserved F or W. Fields, in order: J gene, V gene, D gene, CDR3 DNA, CDR3 protein. A D gene is named only where the DNA matches it firmly.

J gene: TRBJ2-5
V gene: TRBV12-3/TRBV12-4
D gene: TRBD1
CDR3 DNA: TGTGCCAGCAGTACGACAGGGAAAGAGACCCAGTACTTC
CDR3 protein: CASSTTGKETQYF

J gene: TRBJ2-4
V gene: TRBV12-3/TRBV12-4
D gene: -
CDR3 DNA: TGTGCCAGCAGTACAGGGCCTCTCAAAAACATTCAGTACTTC
CDR3 protein: CASSTGPLKNIQYF

J gene: TRBJ1-1
V gene: TRBV29-1
D gene: TRBD1
CDR3 DNA: TGCAGCGTCGTAATGGGGGACAGAGGGGCTTTCTTT
CDR3 protein: CSVVMGDRGAFF

J gene: TRBJ1-1
V gene: TRBV6-5
D gene: -
CDR3 DNA: TGTGCCAGCAGTAATCCGGGACTGATGAACACTGAAGCTTTCTTT
CDR3 protein: CASSNPGLMNTEAFF

J gene: TRBJ1-6
V gene: TRBV7-8
D gene: TRBD1
CDR3 DNA: TGTGCCAGCAGCTTAGATGGACAGGAGAATTCACCCCTCCACTTT
CDR3 protein: CASSLDGQENSPLHF

J gene: TRBJ2-1
V gene: TRBV7-2
D gene: TRBD2
CDR3 DNA: TGTGCCAGCAGCTCTAGCCCCCGGCCTAGCGGGAGCGGGAATGAGCAGTTCTTC
CDR3 protein: CASSSSPRPSGSGNEQFF

J gene: TRBJ2-5
V gene: TRBV7-2
D gene: -
CDR3 DNA: TGTGCCAGCAGCTTAACGTTAGCGGAAACTTATCATCAAGAGACCCAGTACTTC
CDR3 protein: CASSLTLAETYHQETQYF

J gene: TRBJ2-1
V gene: TRBV20-1
D gene: -
CDR3 DNA: TGCAGTGCTGGGGGGGGCCGAGTGAACCTCTACAATGAGCGGTTCTTC
CDR3 protein: CSAGGGRVNLYNERFF

J gene: TRBJ2-7
V gene: TRBV7-6
D gene: TRBD1
CDR3 DNA: TGTGCCAGCAGCACTATCCGGGACAGGGGGTACGAGCAGTACTTC
CDR3 protein: CASSTIRDRGYEQYF

J gene: TRBJ2-7
V gene: TRBV15
D gene: TRBD1
CDR3 DNA: TGTGCCACCAGCAGAGACTTAGCCGGGACAGGGATATCCTACGAGCAGTACTTC
CDR3 protein: CATSRDLAGTGISYEQYF